These 20 T cell receptor beta chains were all obtained from the same sample, sequenced in a study of CD8+ T cells in alopecia areata. Treatment described: oral pan-JAK inhibitor, 5-10 mg twice daily. Investigators isolated RNA and reverse transcribed it into cDNA to act as the sequencing template. Clones were read by immunoSEQ multiplex PCR, and TCRdb kept only the in-frame ones, dropping some. The sample holds 150,000 to 200,000 clones, 53% seen once. The sample in question was CD8+ T cells sorted from blood, obtained at week 24, from a patient treated with tofacitinib. The receptors were sampled from a human donor with alopecia areata.

The V gene is TRBV6-6, the J gene TRBJ1-2; D gene unclear. This CDR3 has 13 residues. Germline CDR1 MNHNY, CDR2 SVGAGI (reference sequence). Trimming took 2 bases from V and 1 from J, leaving 5 bases between them. DNA for the CDR3: TGTGCCAGCAGTTACGGAGTTAACTATGGCTACACCTTC. Encoded protein: CASSYGVNYGYTF.

This clone turned up a few times. This sequence joins TRBV28 and TRBJ1-4, with D unresolved. Germline loops: CDR1 MDHEN, CDR2 SYDVKM. The CDR3 has 12 amino acids. Trimming pared 8 bases from V and 0 bases from J, leaving 4 bases between. The DNA for the CDR3 is TGTGCCAGCCGGGCAACTAATGAAAAACTGTTTTTT. This gives the protein CASRATNEKLFF.

Regarding this clone: The sample holds other DNA sequences that translate to the same CDR3. The chain joins TRBV29-1 to TRBJ1-2; D not certain. The CDR3 contains 11 residues. Germline-derived CDR1 and CDR2 are SQVTM and ANQGSEA. The V and J ends lost 8 bases and 3 bases respectively, with 10 bases between them. CDR3 residues: CSTRVDYGYTF. Written as DNA, the CDR3 is TGCAGCACTCGGGTGGACTATGGCTACACCTTC.

This chain joins TRBV5-6 and TRBJ1-2; no definite D call. V lost 0 bases to trimming and J lost 4 bases, with 13 bases between them. CDR3 length: 15 amino acids. The V gene's germline CDR1 is SGHDT and CDR2 YYEEEE. In nucleotides, the CDR3 is TGTGCCAGCAGCTTGGAGGCAGGTTATGGCTATGGCTACACCTTC. Protein product: CASSLEAGYGYGYTF. Based on the CDR3 plus reference TRBV5-6 and TRBJ1-2, the full variable domain is DAGVTQSPTHLIKTRGQQVTLRCSPKSGHDTVSWYQQALGQGPQFIFQYYEEEERQRGNFPDRFSGHQFPNYSSELNVNALLLGDSALYLCASSLEAGYGYGYTFGSGTRLTVV.

The genes are TRBV5-6 and TRBJ1-1; D perhaps matches TRBD1 (5 bases). Trimming removed 2 bases from V and 2 bases from J, with 16 bases in between. Germline V gene data show CDR1 as SGHDT and CDR2 as YYEEEE. The length of the CDR3 is 16 residues. The CDR3 region has the DNA TGTGCCAGCAGCTTACGGGGCGCGGCACGAAACACTGAAGCTTTCTTT. This gives the protein CASSLRGAARNTEAFF.

V and J are TRBV19 and TRBJ2-5; maybe TRBD2 (6 bases). Near its end, the DNA agrees better with TRBJ2-7, so the J call may be wrong. This CDR3 is built from 13 residues. Looked up from germline, CDR1 is LNHDA and CDR2 is SQIVND (reference sequence). For the CDR3, the DNA is TGTGCCAGTAGTACAGGGAGGCCCTACGAGCAGTACTTC. Translated, it gives CASSTGRPYEQYF.

V and J are TRBV4-3 and TRBJ2-7, with 7 bases identical to TRBD1. The CDR3 spans 15 residues. Germline loops: CDR1 LGHNA, CDR2 YSLEER. V dropped 0 bases and J dropped 6; count of bases not matched to a gene: 8. CDR3 DNA sequence: TGCGCCAGCAGCCAAGAATTCGGAAGACAGGGCGAGCAGTACTTC. It encodes CASSQEFGRQGEQYF.

This clone showed up just a few times. The chain has TRBV29-1 and TRBJ1-2; 9 positions agree with TRBD1. The CDR3 sequence is 13 residues long. With 6 bases clipped from V and 0 bases from J, the junction kept 2 bases outside the gene matches. From germline, CDR1 is SQVTM and CDR2 ANQGSEA. The CDR3: CSVTGGANYGYTF. The CDR3 nucleotides read TGCAGCGTGACAGGGGGTGCTAACTATGGCTACACCTTC.

A remark on this clone: A far more abundant clone sits one base away, making this likely a read error. The chain combines TRBV7-8 with TRBJ2-3, with D unresolved. The V end was cut by 1 base, the J end by 0 bases, with 8 bases between. Germline loops: CDR1 SGHVS, CDR2 FQNEAQ. This CDR3 has 15 amino acids. The CDR3 sequence is CASSLVSPSTDTQYF. CDR3 sequence (DNA): TGTGCCAGCAGCTTAGTCAGCCCTAGCACAGATACGCAGTATTTT. The whole variable domain, filled in from reference TRBV7-8 and TRBJ2-3, reads GAGVSQSPRYKVAKRGQDVALRCDPISGHVSLFWYQQALGQGPEFLTYFQNEAQLDKSGLPSDRFFAERPEGSVSTLKIQRTQQEDSAVYLCASSLVSPSTDTQYFGPGTRLTVL.

This clone was picked up a small number of times. CDR3 bases: TGTGCCAGTAGTCCTCACCTCTCGTCTGCCTACGAGCAGTACTTC. Its translation is CASSPHLSSAYEQYF. The rearrangement joins TRBV19 to TRBJ2-7; D is unresolved. V was shortened by 5 bases and J by 2 bases, with 16 bases between the two germline ends. The CDR3 length is 15 residues. Germline V gene sequence: CDR1 LNHDA, CDR2 SQIVND (reference sequence).

This clone has only one observation. The chain recombines TRBV7-2 with TRBJ2-7; tentative D call: TRBD1 (5 bases). The CDR3 spans 13 residues. Trimming pared 1 base from V and 4 bases from J, leaving 8 bases between. The germline V gene encodes CDR1 SGHTA and CDR2 FQGNSA. The CDR3: CASSLGQIYEQYF. DNA of the CDR3: TGTGCCAGCAGCTTAGGACAGATTTACGAGCAGTACTTC.

Only a few counts were recorded for this clone. This chain joins TRBV2 and TRBJ2-2, with no clear D. There are 11 residues in the CDR3. Germline V gene sequence: CDR1 SNHLY, CDR2 FYNNEI. V lost 6 bases to trimming and J lost 7 bases, with 6 bases between them. The CDR3 region has the DNA TGTGCCAGCAGGGACGACGGGGAGCTGTTTTTT. Translation gives CASRDDGELFF.

There are a few counts of this clone. This chain links TRBV6-6 with TRBJ1-2, with D unclear. Germline V lookup: CDR1 MNHNY, CDR2 SVGAGI (reference sequence). CDR3 length: 12 amino acids. The V gene lost 6 bases and the J gene lost 10 bases, with 15 bases spanning the gap. The CDR3 region has the DNA TGTGCCAGCAGCCTCAGGACGGGAGACTACACCTTC. This encodes CASSLRTGDYTF.

The table lists this clone with a few counts. The rearrangement joins TRBV13 to TRBJ2-7, with D possibly matching TRBD2 (5 bases). The CDR3 has 13 amino acids. Trimming shortened V by 3 bases and J by 4 bases, and 10 bases separated the two germline ends. Germline loops: CDR1 PRHDT, CDR2 FYEKMQ (reference sequence). The CDR3 DNA is TGTGCCAGCAGCTTCGGAGGCACATACGAGCAGTACTTC. This translates into CASSFGGTYEQYF.

The rearrangement links TRBV7-9 to TRBJ1-1; no definite D call. The germline V gene has CDR1 SEHNR and CDR2 FQNEAQ (reference sequence). Trimming stripped 4 bases from V and 1 base from J, with 10 bases between. The CDR3 totals 14 residues. The CDR3 DNA is TGTGCCAGCAGCTCAAGCGGGAGGAACACTGAAGCTTTCTTT. Its translation is CASSSSGRNTEAFF.

This clone was observed a few times. The rearrangement uses TRBV5-6 and TRBJ1-6, with TRBD1 matching over 10 bases. This CDR3 has 15 amino acids. V dropped 3 bases and J dropped 9; count of bases not matched to a gene: 6. CDR1 is SGHDT and CDR2 is YYEEEE in the germline V gene. The CDR3 loop is CASSSGTGAGSPLHF. CDR3 DNA: TGTGCCAGCAGCTCCGGGACAGGGGCTGGTTCACCCCTCCACTTT.

V usage is TRBV9 and J usage is TRBJ2-3; the D is unclear. The CDR3 sequence is 16 residues long. V was clipped by 4 bases and J by 4 bases, with 19 bases between them. Looked up from germline, CDR1 is SGDLS and CDR2 is YYNGEE. The chain's CDR3 is CASSSPDDPRSDTQYF. The CDR3 DNA is TGTGCCAGCAGCTCCCCGGACGATCCCCGGTCAGATACGCAGTATTTT.

The J gene is TRBJ2-1, the V gene TRBV5-1; 7 bases match TRBD1. CDR3 length: 15 residues. Trimming cost V 7 bases and J 0 bases; bases outside gene matches: 7. Germline CDR1 and CDR2: SGHRS and YFSETQ. In nucleotides, the CDR3 is TGCGCCAGCGGTGACAGGGAAAGCTCCTACAATGAGCAGTTCTTC. Protein product: CASGDRESSYNEQFF.

The CDR3 reads CSVEKGTGTGQTQYF. The CDR3, as DNA: TGCAGCGTTGAAAAGGGTACAGGGACGGGGCAGACCCAGTACTTC. The chain recombines TRBV29-1 with TRBJ2-5, with D possibly being TRBD1 (6 bases). Germline CDR1 and CDR2: SQVTM and ANQGSEA. V was cut by 2 bases and J by 6 bases, with 19 bases left in between. The CDR3 has 15 amino acids.

The chain joins TRBV13 to TRBJ1-2; D is unresolved. V dropped 10 bases and J dropped 0 bases, with 9 bases sitting between them. In germline, CDR1 is PRHDT, CDR2 FYEKMQ (reference sequence). This CDR3 comprises 12 residues. CDR3 region: CATPSPNYGYTF. The CDR3 bases are TGTGCCACACCCAGCCCTAACTATGGCTACACCTTC.